The source of this T cell receptor beta chain is a study of blood T cell repertoires in COVID-19. Study overall: COVID-19 samples from acute and convalescent phases originated in the United States, Italy and Spain.

The J segment lost 6 bases and the V segment lost 3 bases, leaving 4 bases of the junction unmatched. The germline gives CDR1 LNHDA, CDR2 SQIVND (reference sequence). This CDR3 region has 14 residues. In the original analysis: Amplification from reference gene primers served as the basis for estimated nucleated cell counts. TCRdb's table, derived via immunoSEQ multiplex PCR, lists solely in-frame clones and lacks some. From that table come the V and J calls and clone size; the DNA was used to work out D and trimming. In the table there are just under 350,000 clones, 65% to 85% of which are singletons.

Sequencing was carried out using peripheral blood. The chain recombines TRBV19 with TRBJ2-2, with 7 bases that match TRBD1. The receptor was derived from a man aged 25-45 years with active or convalescent COVID-19. The CDR3 sequence is CASSIDRDAGELFF. The CDR3 DNA reads TGTGCCAGTAGTATCGACAGGGACGCCGGGGAGCTGTTTTTT.